Presented here are 32 T cell receptor beta chains from one specimen sequenced in a study of technical replicates of blood from several donors. Here immunoSEQ multiplex PCR was the method, and the copy in TCRdb shows in-frame clones only, minus some. Here the sample spans about 84,000 clones, around 93% being singletons. Sample: T cells isolated from PBMCs. Receptor source: a human donor in good health.

This sequence joins TRBV15 and TRBJ2-1; 8 bases are a match to TRBD1. CDR1 is LNHNV and CDR2 is YYDKDF in the germline V gene (reference sequence). J gave up 1 base and V 1 base, and 3 bases lay outside the gene matches. This CDR3 is built from 16 residues. The CDR3 nucleotides read TGTGCCACCAGCAGAGGGGGGACAGGTTCCTACAATGAGCAGTTCTTC. Its translation: CATSRGGTGSYNEQFF.

The V and J genes are TRBV6-5 and TRBJ2-5, with D possibly matching TRBD1 (6 bases). From germline, CDR1 is MNHEY and CDR2 SVGAGI. The CDR3 totals 13 residues. Trimming left V 7 bases short and J 4 bases short, with 13 bases between. The CDR3 protein is CASTDTGPETQYF. For the CDR3, the DNA is TGTGCCAGCACTGACACAGGGCCAGAGACCCAGTACTTC.

The rearrangement links TRBV6-1 to TRBJ1-1, with TRBD1 matching over 7 bases. V lost 6 bases, J lost 3 bases, and 4 bases stayed unmatched. The CDR3 is 13 residues long. Germline lookup yields CDR1 MNHNS and CDR2 SASEGT. The CDR3 sequence: CASSGTAYTEAFF. The CDR3 nucleotides are TGTGCCAGCAGCGGGACAGCCTACACTGAAGCTTTCTTT.

The CDR3 DNA sequence: TGTGCCAGCTCACCCGGGACTAGCGGGAAGATTAATACGCAGTATTTT. Its translation is CASSPGTSGKINTQYF. The chain employs TRBV18 and TRBJ2-3; TRBD2 agrees at 13 bases. Germline-derived CDR1 and CDR2 are KGHSH and LQKENI. The V segment lost 3 bases and the J segment 7 bases; nucleotides outside the gene matches: 7. CDR3 length: 16 residues.

The chain carries TRBV19 and TRBJ1-2, with 8 bases identical to TRBD1. The V gene's germline CDR1 is LNHDA and CDR2 SQIVND (reference sequence). There are 14 residues in the CDR3. J was trimmed by 4 bases and V by 5 bases; bases with no gene match: 6. CDR3 sequence (DNA): TGTGCCAGTAGTCCTTTCGGACAGGGCTATGGCTACACCTTC. Its translation is CASSPFGQGYGYTF.

The J gene is TRBJ1-2, the V gene TRBV7-9; D might be TRBD1 (6 bases). The CDR3 totals 12 residues. V shed 6 bases and J shed 8 bases, with 13 bases lying between them. Germline lookup yields CDR1 SEHNR and CDR2 FQNEAQ (reference sequence). The CDR3 spells CASSLSQGGYTF. The CDR3 nucleotides are TGTGCCAGCAGTCTATCTCAGGGGGGCTACACCTTC.

The gene calls are TRBV11-2 and TRBJ2-7; 8 nucleotides match TRBD1. Germline V gene lookup returns CDR1 SGHAT and CDR2 FQNNGV. The CDR3 extends over 15 amino acids. Losses at the gene ends were 10 bases for V and 4 bases for J; bases not matched to a gene: 15. CDR3 sequence (DNA): TGTGCCACCCGTAACCCAGGGGGCGGCCATTACGAGCAGTACTTC. Its protein is CATRNPGGGHYEQYF.

V gene TRBV5-1 combines with J gene TRBJ2-5; TRBD2 agrees at 14 bases. This CDR3 is built from 19 residues. CDR1 and CDR2 from the germline V gene are SGHRS and YFSETQ. J gave up 3 bases and V 0 bases, and 10 bases lay outside the gene matches. The CDR3, as DNA: TGCGCCAGCAGCTTGGGCTTGAGGACTAGCGGGAGGATCGAAGAGACCCAGTACTTC. This sequence encodes CASSLGLRTSGRIEETQYF.

The genes are TRBV7-6 and TRBJ2-2; D is perhaps TRBD2 (5 bases). The germline CDR1 and CDR2 sequences are SGHVS and FNYEAQ. The CDR3 extends over 16 amino acids. The V gene lost 2 bases and the J gene lost 9 bases, with 19 bases spanning the gap. The CDR3 here is CASSLLVGSGIRELFF. DNA of the CDR3: TGTGCCAGCAGCTTATTGGTTGGTTCCGGGATCAGGGAGCTGTTTTTT.

This sequence joins TRBV10-1 and TRBJ1-1, with 8 bases fitting TRBD1. This CDR3 has 14 residues. In germline, CDR1 is WNHNN, CDR2 SYGVQD (reference sequence). V was pared by 6 bases and J by 1 base, with 4 bases of the junction left unmatched. The CDR3 is CASRADRANTEAFF. The CDR3 DNA follows: TGCGCCAGCAGGGCGGACAGGGCGAACACTGAAGCTTTCTTT.

This chain connects TRBV4-1 to TRBJ1-2, with 7 bases aligning to TRBD1. CDR1 MGHRA and CDR2 YSYEKL come from the germline V gene. The CDR3 has 16 residues. Germline trimming cut 2 bases from V and 4 bases from J; bases unmatched to any gene: 10. The CDR3 spells CASSQKPGQLFYGYTF. DNA for the CDR3: TGCGCCAGCAGCCAAAAACCGGGACAGTTATTCTATGGCTACACCTTC.

The chain is built from TRBV5-5 and TRBJ2-5, with D maybe TRBD1 (6 bases). The germline CDR1 and CDR2 sequences are SGHKS and YYEKEE (reference sequence). V dropped 5 bases and J dropped 5 bases, with 13 bases sitting between them. The CDR3 has 13 residues. CDR3 protein: CASRPGDTETQYF. CDR3 DNA: TGTGCCAGCAGACCAGGGGATACGGAGACCCAGTACTTC.

V gene TRBV19 combines with J gene TRBJ2-5; TRBD1 matches 7 bases. Germline V gives CDR1 LNHDA, CDR2 SQIVND (reference sequence). V lost 5 bases and J lost 5; bases outside the gene matches: 20. The CDR3 covers 18 residues. The CDR3 loop reads CASSPSLGVTGDVETQYF. CDR3 sequence (DNA): TGTGCCAGTAGTCCCTCCCTTGGGGTCACAGGGGACGTTGAGACCCAGTACTTC.

The gene calls are TRBV2 and TRBJ1-5, with 8 positions matching TRBD1. The CDR3 extends over 17 amino acids. Per germline, CDR1 SNHLY and CDR2 FYNNEI. Unmatched junction bases numbered 16, after V lost 8 bases and J lost 4 bases. For the CDR3, the DNA is TGTGCCAGCGGAGACACAGGACAGGGCGGGCAGAATCAGCCCCAGCATTTT. Translation gives CASGDTGQGGQNQPQHF.

This chain uses TRBV11-3 with TRBJ1-5; D may be TRBD1 (6 bases). Germline CDR1 SGHNT, CDR2 YENEEA. The V end lost 2 bases, the J end lost 0 bases, and 14 bases lay between the germline ends. The CDR3 totals 17 residues. CDR3 residues: CASSLSGQINSNQPQHF. Here the CDR3 DNA reads TGTGCCAGCAGCTTAAGCGGACAGATTAATAGCAATCAGCCCCAGCATTTT.

The chain combines TRBV21-1 with TRBJ2-2; the tabulated D call, TRBD1, remains unverified against the DNA. TRBV21-1 is a known pseudogene. The CDR3 runs 15 residues. CDR3 sequence reads: CASSKDPTGPGELFF. The DNA for the CDR3 is TGTGCCAGCAGCAAAGATCCGACAGGGCCCGGGGAGCTGTTTTTT.

J is TRBJ2-1 and V is TRBV10-1, with a tentative D call TRBD2 (5 bases). V was cut by 8 bases and J by 2 bases, with 7 bases left in between. Germline assignment: CDR1 WNHNN and CDR2 SYGVQD (reference sequence). There are 12 residues in the CDR3. CDR3 DNA: TGCGCCAGCGAGGGTACCTACAATGAGCAGTTCTTC. Its translation is CASEGTYNEQFF.

The V gene is TRBV28, the J gene TRBJ1-5, with D perhaps TRBD1 (6 bases). Trimming stripped 5 bases from V and 2 bases from J, with 10 bases between. This CDR3 has 14 residues. Germline values: CDR1 MDHEN, CDR2 SYDVKM. In nucleotides, the CDR3 is TGTGCCAGCAGTGGGGACATGGGCAATCAGCCCCAGCATTTT. Its translation: CASSGDMGNQPQHF.

V and J are TRBV11-2 and TRBJ2-7, with D possibly being TRBD2 (7 bases). The CDR3 extends over 15 amino acids. Trimming cost V 1 base and J 4 bases, with 14 bases left between them. Germline V lookup: CDR1 SGHAT, CDR2 FQNNGV. CDR3 sequence: CASSLGRGGGYEQYF. The CDR3 nucleotides read TGTGCCAGCAGCTTAGGTAGGGGGGGAGGTTACGAGCAGTACTTC.

The V call is TRBV11-3, the J call TRBJ2-1; D gene ambiguous. V was clipped by 4 bases and J by 6 bases, with 7 bases between them. This CDR3 contains 12 residues. Germline lookup yields CDR1 SGHNT and CDR2 YENEEA. This CDR3 reads CASSSDSNEQFF. The CDR3 DNA follows: TGTGCCAGCAGCTCCGACTCCAATGAGCAGTTCTTC.

This clone was counted a single time. The V gene is TRBV10-1, the J gene TRBJ1-1; D not resolved. CDR3 size: 15 residues. V was shortened by 0 bases and J by 0 bases, with 8 bases between the two germline ends. Germline loops: CDR1 WNHNN, CDR2 SYGVQD (reference sequence). The CDR3 loop reads CASSESSGMNTEAFF. As DNA, the CDR3 is TGCGCCAGCAGTGAGTCCTCGGGGATGAACACTGAAGCTTTCTTT.

The gene calls are TRBV10-3 and TRBJ2-3, with D possibly TRBD2 on 5 matching bases. The CDR3 runs to 13 residues. The germline CDR1 and CDR2 sequences are ENHRY and SYGVKD. The V end lost 6 bases, the J end lost 5 bases, and 12 bases lay between the germline ends. The CDR3 sequence is CAISPKLVDTQYF. The CDR3 region has the DNA TGTGCCATCAGCCCAAAACTAGTAGATACGCAGTATTTT.

The rearrangement uses TRBV11-2 and TRBJ2-3, with 9 bases aligning to TRBD1. This CDR3 spans 16 amino acids. Unmatched junction bases numbered 11, after V lost 7 bases and J lost 3 bases. Germline CDR1 and CDR2: SGHAT and FQNNGV. The CDR3 DNA reads as TGTGCCAGCACCAAACGACGCGGACAGGGGACAGATACGCAGTATTTT. Its protein product is CASTKRRGQGTDTQYF.

This chain links TRBV19 with TRBJ1-1; D might be TRBD1 (6 bases). Trimming pared 7 bases from V and 7 bases from J, leaving 16 bases between. Looked up from germline, CDR1 is LNHDA and CDR2 is SQIVND (reference sequence). The CDR3 is 13 residues long. CDR3 coding DNA: TGTGCCAGTAACACGGGGGGCATCGGTGAAGCTTTCTTT. Its protein product is CASNTGGIGEAFF.

The genes are TRBV5-4 and TRBJ1-1, with a weak D call TRBD1 (6 bases). The V gene lost 4 bases and the J gene lost 8 bases, with 15 bases spanning the gap. This CDR3 spans 13 amino acids. CDR1 is SGHNT, CDR2 YYREEE, per germline (reference sequence). The CDR3: CASSSSTGLEAFF. CDR3 in DNA: TGTGCCAGCAGCAGTTCCACAGGGCTCGAAGCTTTCTTT. The full variable domain, in which reference TRBV5-4 and TRBJ1-1 provide the parts outside the CDR3, is ETGVTQSPTHLIKTRGQQVTLRCSSQSGHNTVSWYQQALGQGPQFIFQYYREEENGRGNFPPRFSGLQFPNYSSELNVNALELDDSALYLCASSSSTGLEAFFGQGTRLTVV.

This chain links TRBV2 with TRBJ2-3, with 7 bases lining up with TRBD2. Germline V gene data show CDR1 as SNHLY and CDR2 as FYNNEI. This CDR3 has 13 residues. Trimming at V came to 8 bases and at J to 7 bases, leaving 9 bases not matched to a gene. CDR3 nucleotides: TGTGCCAGCGTCCCGGGACTATCTTATACGCAGTATTTT. Residues: CASVPGLSYTQYF. The full variable domain, its missing parts supplied by reference TRBV2 and TRBJ2-3, is EPEVTQTPSHQVTQMGQEVILRCVPISNHLYFYWYRQILGQKVEFLVSFYNNEISEKSEIFDDQFSVERPDGSNFTLKIRSTKLEDSAMYFCASVPGLSYTQYFGPGTRLTVL.

The chain has TRBV11-3 and TRBJ1-1; maybe TRBD1 (6 bases). The length of the CDR3 is 13 residues. Between the trimmed V and J ends, which lost 3 bases and 4 bases, there was a span of 9 bases. Germline V gives CDR1 SGHNT, CDR2 YENEEA. CDR3 DNA: TGTGCCAGCAGCTTCGGGGGGCCCACTGAAGCTTTCTTT. It yields the protein CASSFGGPTEAFF. The complete variable domain, with remaining parts taken from reference TRBV11-3 and TRBJ1-1, reads EAGVVQSPRYKIIEKKQPVAFWCNPISGHNTLYWYLQNLGQGPELLIRYENEEAVDDSQLPKDRFSAERLKGVDSTLKIQPAELGDSAVYLCASSFGGPTEAFFGQGTRLTVV.

The chain recombines TRBV6-5 with TRBJ1-2, with a possible D match to TRBD1 (5 bases). The CDR3 totals 16 residues. V dropped 0 bases and J dropped 7 bases, with 18 bases sitting between them. Per germline, CDR1 MNHEY and CDR2 SVGAGI. DNA of the CDR3: TGTGCCAGCAGTTACTCGATGACAGTATTATTGGGTGGCTACACCTTC. Translation gives CASSYSMTVLLGGYTF.

This chain uses TRBV28 with TRBJ2-3; 11 bases match TRBD2. The CDR3 is 16 residues long. V gave up 3 bases and J gave up 4 bases; unmatched junction bases: 6. Per germline, CDR1 MDHEN and CDR2 SYDVKM. CDR3 in DNA: TGTGCCAGCAGTTTTGGGACTAGCGGATGGTCAGATACGCAGTATTTT. Its protein is CASSFGTSGWSDTQYF.

V is TRBV7-9 and J is TRBJ1-2; D is possibly TRBD1 (5 bases). CDR1 is SEHNR and CDR2 is FQNEAQ in the germline V gene (reference sequence). The CDR3 runs 11 residues. Trimming took off 8 bases at V and 5 bases at J, with 9 bases between the two ends. The CDR3 sequence: CASLEGYGYTF. The CDR3 bases are TGTGCCAGCTTGGAGGGGTATGGCTACACCTTC.

The chain links TRBV19 to TRBJ1-2, with D maybe TRBD1 (5 bases). This CDR3 has 17 amino acids. V was pared by 3 bases and J by 7 bases, with 24 bases between. Germline CDR1 is LNHDA and CDR2 is SQIVND (reference sequence). The CDR3 nucleotides read TGTGCCAGTAGTATCAGCGGGGCAGTGATTAGTGGCGGTGGCTACACCTTC. As protein: CASSISGAVISGGGYTF. The full variable domain, with the rest looked up from reference TRBV19 and TRBJ1-2, is DGGITQSPKYLFRKEGQNVTLSCEQNLNHDAMYWYRQDPGQGLRLIYYSQIVNDFQKGDIAEGYSVSREKKESFPLTVTSAQKNPTAFYLCASSISGAVISGGGYTFGSGTRLTVV.

This chain uses TRBV20-1 with TRBJ1-5; D ambiguous. The ends were cut back, 3 bases at V and 7 bases at J, with 7 bases in the middle. Germline V CDR1 and CDR2: DFQATT, SNEGSKA (reference sequence). The CDR3 totals 11 residues. The CDR3 bases are TGCAGTGCTAGCCGAGAACAGCCCCAGCATTTT. This codes for CSASREQPQHF.